This is a list of T cell receptor beta chains from one sample in a study of prognosis after radiotherapy for stage I lung cancer. TCRdb independently ran MiXCR on the multiplex PCR reads; one entry per CDR3 protein. The repertoire includes about 15,000 distinct CDR3 sequences, 56% of them detected once, and about 25% sits in the top ten. The sample consisted of PBMCs, taken before or after stereotactic body radiation therapy (not recorded which). These receptors all come from a donor at least 50 years old with non-small cell lung cancer. Each CDR3 is given with its conserved first and last residue. The order of the fields is V gene, J gene, clone size, D gene, CDR3 DNA, CDR3 protein. D genes are given only for firm matches. Clone size is not always given. Where it is, it says once, few, many or a class for expanded clones.

>TRBV7-9|TRBJ2-5|medium-sized|NA
TGTGCCAGCAGCTTGGACAGTAGGCGAGAGACCCAGTACTTC
CASSLDSRRETQYF
>TRBV20-1|TRBJ1-1|medium-sized|NA
TGCAGTGCTAGATATCAGGGAGGTGGCGCTTTCTTT
CSARYQGGGAFF
>TRBV5-8|TRBJ1-2|many|NA
TGTGCCAGCAGCCTACGACCTGGCTACACCTTC
CASSLRPGYTF
>TRBV24-1|TRBJ1-2|NA|NA
TGTGTCACCAGTGATTCGACAGGTTACTATGGCTACACCTTC
CVTSDSTGYYGYTF
>TRBV11-2|TRBJ1-6|once|NA
TGTGCCAGCAGCTCTTGGACAAGCCCCAGTTCACCCCTCCACTTT
CASSSWTSPSSPLHF
>TRBV12-3/TRBV12-4|TRBJ2-3|NA|TRBD2
TGTGCCAGCAGTAACCGGGAGGCAGATACGCAGTATTTT
CASSNREADTQYF
>TRBV5-1|TRBJ2-5|NA|NA
TGCGCCAGCAGCTTGTTTGTGGCGCACGGCAGTCAAGAGACCCAGTACTTC
CASSLFVAHGSQETQYF
>TRBV5-1|TRBJ2-2|medium-sized|TRBD1
TGCGCCAGCAGCCTCCTGGGACAGGGATACACCGGGGAGCTGTTTTTT
CASSLLGQGYTGELFF
>TRBV28|TRBJ1-2|NA|NA
TGTGCCAGCAGTTTGGGAGGGGGGGATGGCTACACCTTC
CASSLGGGDGYTF
>TRBV19|TRBJ2-7|medium-sized|TRBD2
TGTGCCAGTAGTATACTAGCGGGACAATACGAGCAGTACTTC
CASSILAGQYEQYF
>TRBV25-1|TRBJ1-1|NA|TRBD1
TGTGCCAGCAGTGAAGGGACAGGGATCATGAACACTGAAGCTTTCTTT
CASSEGTGIMNTEAFF
>TRBV19|TRBJ2-1|NA|NA
TGTGCCAGTGGTATATATCGGGAATACAATGAGCAGTTCTTC
CASGIYREYNEQFF
>TRBV5-1|TRBJ2-1|medium-sized|NA
TGCGCCAGCAGCTTGGTAGGGGACAATGAGCAGTTCTTC
CASSLVGDNEQFF
>TRBV7-2|TRBJ2-7|medium-sized|NA
TGTGCCAGCAGCTTAGTTGGGAGGTATGACGAGCAGTACTTC
CASSLVGRYDEQYF
>TRBV11-2|TRBJ1-6|medium-sized|NA
TGTGCCAGCAGCTTAGGACGGCATTATAATTCACCCCTCCACTTT
CASSLGRHYNSPLHF
>TRBV20-1|TRBJ1-2|many|NA
TGCAGTGCTGGAGACAGGAACTATGGCTACACCTTC
CSAGDRNYGYTF
>TRBV12-3/TRBV12-4|TRBJ1-2|NA|TRBD1
TGTGCCAGCAGTTTAAACAGGGGAGCGGGAGGCTACACCTTC
CASSLNRGAGGYTF
>TRBV28|TRBJ1-6|NA|NA
TGTGCCAGCAGTTACAGGGTGTCCTATAATTCACCCCTCCACTTT
CASSYRVSYNSPLHF
>TRBV6-2/TRBV6-3|TRBJ2-2|NA|NA
TGTGCCAGCAGTGCCAGGGGGAACACCGGGGAGCTGTTTTTT
CASSARGNTGELFF
>TRBV19|TRBJ1-2|NA|NA
TGTGCCAGTAGTATAGAAACGGGGGGCAATGGCTACACCTTC
CASSIETGGNGYTF
>TRBV12-5|TRBJ1-5|NA|TRBD1
TGTGCTAGGAGACAGGGGAAAGAGAATCAGCCCCAGCATTTT
CARRQGKENQPQHF
>TRBV13|TRBJ2-3|many|TRBD2
TGTGCCAGCAGCTTACGGGCTAGCGGGAGGAGAAGCACAGATACGCAGTATTTT
CASSLRASGRRSTDTQYF
>TRBV20-1|TRBJ2-2|NA|NA
TGCAGTGCCCTAACACTGGGGGCTGTCGGGGAGCTGTTTTTT
CSALTLGAVGELFF
>TRBV7-3|TRBJ2-3|NA|NA
TGTGCCAGCAGCAACAGGGTTGGGGGAACAGATAAGCAGTATTTT
CASSNRVGGTDKQYF
>TRBV28|TRBJ2-7|NA|NA
TGTGCCAGCAGTACCAGGATGGGGTCCTACGAGCAGTACTTC
CASSTRMGSYEQYF
>TRBV28|TRBJ1-4|many|NA
TGTGCCAGCAGTTTAAATGTGGGATACAGCGGAATTAATGAAAAACTGTTTTTT
CASSLNVGYSGINEKLFF
>TRBV7-9|TRBJ2-3|medium-sized|NA
TGTGCCAGCAGCGTAGGGTGGGGAGGCACAGATACGCAGTATTTT
CASSVGWGGTDTQYF
>TRBV5-1|TRBJ2-3|NA|TRBD2
TGCGCCAGCAGTCCCCGAATGGGAGGGGACACAGATACGCAGTATTTT
CASSPRMGGDTDTQYF
>TRBV7-6|TRBJ1-1|many|TRBD1
TGTGCCAGCAGCCTATGGGACAGGGGTGAAGCTTTCTTT
CASSLWDRGEAFF
>TRBV20-1|TRBJ2-1|NA|TRBD1
TGCAGTGCTAGACTCAGGGGGCGCTACGATGAGCAGTTCTTC
CSARLRGRYDEQFF
>TRBV5-4|TRBJ2-7|many|NA
TGTGCCAGCAGCATATATCAGACAGTTACCGAGCAGTACTTC
CASSIYQTVTEQYF
>TRBV19|TRBJ1-2|NA|TRBD1
TGTGCCAGTGGAAGGGGGACGGGACAGGGGCTTTATGGCTACACCTTC
CASGRGTGQGLYGYTF
>TRBV24-1|TRBJ2-1|NA|TRBD1
TGTGCCACCAGTAGGACAGGGGGGAATGAGCAGTCCTTC
CATSRTGGNEQSF
>TRBV6-1|TRBJ2-7|NA|TRBD2
TGTGCCAGCGGACTAGCGGGCCTGATCGAGCAGTACTTC
CASGLAGLIEQYF
>TRBV6-1|TRBJ2-7|medium-sized|TRBD1
TGTGCCAGCAGATTAGCAGGGGGCAGCTCCTACGAGCAGTACTTC
CASRLAGGSSYEQYF
>TRBV19|TRBJ2-6|NA|TRBD1
TGTGCCAGTAACAAACAGGGGGCAACTGGGGCGAACTTCCTGACTTTC
CASNKQGATGANFLTF
>TRBV15|TRBJ1-5|NA|TRBD1
TGTGCCACCAGCAGAGATCGGCAGGGGGGAGCTCAGCCCCAGCATTTT
CATSRDRQGGAQPQHF
>TRBV19|TRBJ1-2|medium-sized|TRBD1
TGTGCCAGTAGGAGGCAGGGGGCATTATATGGCTACACCTTC
CASRRQGALYGYTF
>TRBV6-1|TRBJ1-6|NA|NA
TGTGCCAGCGGTAATCAACAGGGAAAAGGTTCACCCCTCCACTTT
CASGNQQGKGSPLHF
>TRBV29-1|TRBJ2-7|once|NA
TGCAGCGTCGGACTCCCGGACCACGAGCAGTACTTC
CSVGLPDHEQYF
>TRBV5-1|TRBJ2-7|medium-sized|TRBD2
TGCGCCAGCAGCTTGACGGCGGGAGGGGGGTACGAGCAGTACTTC
CASSLTAGGGYEQYF
>TRBV6-1|TRBJ1-2|NA|TRBD1
TGTGCCAGCAGAGACTACAGGGGGATTAACTATGGCTACACCTTC
CASRDYRGINYGYTF
>TRBV19|TRBJ2-1|medium-sized|NA
TGTGCCAGTAGTACCGGGGACAATGAGCAGTTCTTC
CASSTGDNEQFF
>TRBV29-1|TRBJ1-6|many|TRBD1
TGCAGCGTTAAGACAGGGGGCAATTCACCCCTCCACTTT
CSVKTGGNSPLHF
>TRBV6-1|TRBJ2-7|NA|NA
TGCGCCAGCCAACGGTGCTCCTACGAGCAGTACTTC
CASQRCSYEQYF
>TRBV7-9|TRBJ2-1|NA|TRBD2
TGTGCCAGCAGCCCCCGGGCGGGTAGCGGGGGCTTCAATGAGCAGTTCTTC
CASSPRAGSGGFNEQFF
>TRBV7-9|TRBJ2-7|medium-sized|TRBD1
TGTGCCAGCAGCTTAGGGGGACAGGGGGTCTACGAGCAGTACTTC
CASSLGGQGVYEQYF
>TRBV2|TRBJ2-2|NA|NA
TGTGCCAGCAGTGAAGCGGGACGAACCGGGGAGCTGTTTTTT
CASSEAGRTGELFF
>TRBV7-8|TRBJ2-7|medium-sized|NA
TGTGCCAGCAGCCTAACTATAAACTACGAGCAGTACTTC
CASSLTINYEQYF
>TRBV7-9|TRBJ1-1|NA|NA
TGTGCCAGCAGCTTAAGGGTAGGTGAGAACACTGAAGCTTTCTTT
CASSLRVGENTEAFF
>TRBV2|TRBJ2-7|medium-sized|TRBD1
TGTGCCAGCAAGGACAGGGACTCCTACGAGCAGTACTTC
CASKDRDSYEQYF
>TRBV6-2/TRBV6-3|TRBJ2-1|many|TRBD1
TGTGCCACCAACTTGGGACAGGTCCTTCCCAAGTGGAATGAGCAGTTCTTC
CATNLGQVLPKWNEQFF
>TRBV12-5|TRBJ2-1|medium-sized|NA
TGTGCTAGTGGTTTGGCGGGAGCCCTCTACAATGAGCAGTTCTTC
CASGLAGALYNEQFF
>TRBV6-5|TRBJ2-2|NA|NA
TGTGCCAGCAGTTACCCTCGGCAGGGGTCGTACACCGGGGAGCTGTTTTTT
CASSYPRQGSYTGELFF
>TRBV19|TRBJ2-3|many|TRBD1
TGTGCCAGTAGTGCGCGGGACAGGACAACAGATACGCAGTATTTT
CASSARDRTTDTQYF
>TRBV28|TRBJ1-5|NA|TRBD1
TGTGCCATCGGATCCCCGGGACAGTATCAGCCCCATCATTTT
CAIGSPGQYQPHHF
>TRBV6-2/TRBV6-3|TRBJ1-1|NA|TRBD1
TGTGCCAGCAGTTACTCGACAGGGGGGACTGAAGCTTTCTTT
CASSYSTGGTEAFF
>TRBV6-4|TRBJ1-5|many|NA
TGTGCCAGCAGTGACCCGGGCCTTAGCAATCAGCCCCAGCATTTT
CASSDPGLSNQPQHF
>TRBV19|TRBJ2-1|NA|NA
TGTGCCAGTAGTATTGGGTCGGCGGGGTGGAATGAGCAGTTCTTC
CASSIGSAGWNEQFF
>TRBV12-3/TRBV12-4|TRBJ2-5|NA|NA
TGTGCCAGTAGTGATCAACGAGAGACCCAGTACTTC
CASSDQRETQYF